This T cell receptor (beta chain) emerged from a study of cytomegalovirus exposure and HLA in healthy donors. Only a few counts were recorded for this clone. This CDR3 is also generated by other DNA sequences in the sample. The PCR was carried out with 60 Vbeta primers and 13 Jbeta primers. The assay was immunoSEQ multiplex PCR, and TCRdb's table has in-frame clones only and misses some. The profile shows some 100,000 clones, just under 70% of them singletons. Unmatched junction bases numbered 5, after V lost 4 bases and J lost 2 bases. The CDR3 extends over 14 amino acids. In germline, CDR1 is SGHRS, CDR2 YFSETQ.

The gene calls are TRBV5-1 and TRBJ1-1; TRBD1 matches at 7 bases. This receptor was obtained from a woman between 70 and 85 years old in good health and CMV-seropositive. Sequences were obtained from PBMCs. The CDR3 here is CASSPGTANTEAFF. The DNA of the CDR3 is TGCGCCAGCAGCCCCGGGACAGCCAACACTGAAGCTTTCTTT.